This TCR beta chain was sequenced in a study of T cell responses to AZD1222 COVID-19 vaccine. Study-wide results and limits: Along spike, vaccine-associated CD4 TCRs were found throughout, with dominance at 160-218 and 743-854. Baseline seropositivity characterized only six or seven AZD1222 recipients. Donors were largely white British and mainly female; clonal diversity was possibly underestimated.

Germline loops: CDR1 SGHTA, CDR2 FQGNSA. The J segment lost 4 bases and the V segment lost 5 bases, leaving 5 bases of the junction unmatched. This CDR3 is built from 14 residues. Using immunoSEQ multiplex PCR, the repertoire was profiled, and TCRdb retains in-frame clones only, with some absent. In the table there are about 150,000 clones, around nine tenths of which are singletons. Comment on this clone: The antigen is not known.

The source material was peripheral blood, sampled on day 0 of AZD1222 vaccination. The genes are TRBV7-2 and TRBJ1-1; 9 bases map to TRBD1. The TCR comes from an adult in good health. The CDR3 region is CASSTTGGITEAFF. The DNA of the CDR3 is TGTGCCAGCAGCACCACAGGGGGCATCACTGAAGCTTTCTTT.